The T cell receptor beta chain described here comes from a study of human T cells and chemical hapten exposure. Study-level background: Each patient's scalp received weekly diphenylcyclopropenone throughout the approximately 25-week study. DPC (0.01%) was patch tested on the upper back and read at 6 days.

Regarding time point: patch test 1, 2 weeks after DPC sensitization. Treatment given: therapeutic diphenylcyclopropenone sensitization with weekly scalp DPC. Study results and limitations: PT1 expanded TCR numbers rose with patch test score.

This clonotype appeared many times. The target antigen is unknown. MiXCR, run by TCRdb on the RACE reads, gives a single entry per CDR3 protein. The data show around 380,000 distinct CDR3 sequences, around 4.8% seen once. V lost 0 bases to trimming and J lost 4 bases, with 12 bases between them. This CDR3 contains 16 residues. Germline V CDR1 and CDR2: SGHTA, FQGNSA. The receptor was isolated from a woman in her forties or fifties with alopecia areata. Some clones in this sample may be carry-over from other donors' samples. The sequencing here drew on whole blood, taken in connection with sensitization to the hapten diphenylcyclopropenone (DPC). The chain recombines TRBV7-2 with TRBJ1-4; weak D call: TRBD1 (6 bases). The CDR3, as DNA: TGTGCCAGCAGCTTAGCGCGGGGGGCTGGTAATGAAAAACTGTTTTTT. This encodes CASSLARGAGNEKLFF.